One and the same sample provided the 2 T cell receptor beta chains below, sequenced in a study of T cell responses to AZD1222 COVID-19 vaccine. Repertoires were generated with immunoSEQ multiplex PCR, while TCRdb's copy carries only in-frame clones and drops some. The sample carries about 92,000 clones, around 89% recorded once. Material: peripheral blood, obtained on day 0 of AZD1222 vaccination. These receptors were collected from an adult in good health.

This sequence joins TRBV5-6 and TRBJ2-1; the match to TRBD1 covers 9 bases. J lost 6 bases, V lost 4 bases, and 11 bases had no gene match. Looked up from germline, CDR1 is SGHDT and CDR2 is YYEEEE. This CDR3 region has 16 residues. In DNA form, the CDR3 reads TGTGCCAGCAGCGTGAGACCGGACAGGGGCACCAATGAGCAGTTCTTC. This codes for CASSVRPDRGTNEQFF. Full variable domain (remainder filled in from reference TRBV5-6 and TRBJ2-1): DAGVTQSPTHLIKTRGQQVTLRCSPKSGHDTVSWYQQALGQGPQFIFQYYEEEERQRGNFPDRFSGHQFPNYSSELNVNALLLGDSALYLCASSVRPDRGTNEQFFGPGTRLTVL.

This chain joins TRBV13 and TRBJ1-2; weak D call: TRBD1 (6 bases). V shed 7 bases and J shed 7 bases, with 16 bases lying between them. Germline V gives CDR1 PRHDT, CDR2 FYEKMQ (reference sequence). The CDR3 length is 13 residues. The CDR3 coding sequence is TGTGCCAGCAACCCCCAGGGGCTCGGTGGCTACACCTTC. Its translation: CASNPQGLGGYTF.